The clone carrying this T cell receptor beta chain was seen only a few times. TCRdb re-analysed the 5' RACE reads in MiXCR, keeping a single row per CDR3 protein. The repertoire holds 700,000 to 950,000 distinct CDR3 sequences, with around 12% as singletons. The data stem from a study of identical twins. CDR3 length: 13 amino acids. V dropped 6 bases and J dropped 13 bases, with 19 bases sitting between them. Germline V gene data show CDR1 as MNHNS and CDR2 as SASEGT. These data were likewise used in another study, on yellow fever vaccine responses in identical twins.

The TCR originated in a woman younger than 30 in good health. Material: PBMCs. This chain connects TRBV6-1 to TRBJ2-1; possibly TRBD2 for D (6 bases). CDR3 protein: CASRGGIGVGQFF. Here the CDR3 DNA reads TGTGCCAGCAGGGGGGGTATAGGGGTCGGACAGTTCTTC.